Presented here are 22 T cell receptor beta chains from one specimen sequenced in a study of PD-1 blockade in classical Hodgkin lymphoma. The repertoire was sequenced with immunoSEQ multiplex PCR; TCRdb's copy has only in-frame clones and lacks some. This table holds about 24,000 clones, 60% to 80% found once. Autologous stem cell transplantation was followed by relapse in every patient, and brentuximab vedotin exposure varied. Material: peripheral blood mononuclear cells (PBMCs), obtained at baseline. These receptors were obtained from a human donor with classical Hodgkin lymphoma.

The rearrangement uses TRBV7-8 and TRBJ1-4, with D maybe TRBD1 (5 bases). Trimming removed 5 bases at V and 5 bases at J, with 15 bases between. This CDR3 has 15 residues. CDR1 and CDR2 (germline): SGHVS, FQNEAQ. CDR3 in DNA: TGTGCCAGCAGCCTTGGACACTTCCTAAATGAAAAACTGTTTTTT. Translation: CASSLGHFLNEKLFF.

CDR3 coding DNA: TGTGCCAGCAAAAGGGGCCGCGATCAGCCCCAGCATTTT. The encoded protein is CASKRGRDQPQHF. The gene calls are TRBV6-6 and TRBJ1-5, with D possibly matching TRBD1 (5 bases). The CDR3 loop spans 13 amino acids. CDR1 is MNHNY, CDR2 SVGAGI, per germline (reference sequence). The V end lost 7 bases, the J end lost 5 bases, and 12 bases lay between the germline ends.

This clone was picked up one time. CDR3 protein: CASSKERRGGSYEQYF. Here the CDR3 DNA reads TGTGCCAGCAGCAAAGAAAGGAGGGGAGGCTCCTACGAGCAGTACTTC. The V call is TRBV21-1, the J call TRBJ2-7; TRBD2 was called by the table and not checked on the DNA. TRBV21-1 is tagged as a pseudogene. CDR3 size: 16 residues.

In its sample, this clone was seen a few times. This sequence joins TRBV9 and TRBJ2-5, with a possible D match to TRBD2 (6 bases). Germline V gives CDR1 SGDLS, CDR2 YYNGEE. V shed 4 bases and J shed 7 bases, with 17 bases lying between them. The CDR3 has 14 residues. CDR3 nucleotides: TGTGCCAGCAGCCGGGACTCGTCTCTCGGGACCCAGTACTTC. This encodes CASSRDSSLGTQYF. Complete variable domain (other parts from reference TRBV9 and TRBJ2-5): DSGVTQTPKHLITATGQRVTLRCSPRSGDLSVYWYQQSLDQGLQFLIQYYNGEERAKGNILERFSAQQFPDLHSELNLSSLELGDSALYFCASSRDSSLGTQYFGPGTRLLVL.

The J gene is TRBJ2-7, the V gene TRBV6-1; D is undetermined. Per germline, CDR1 MNHNS and CDR2 SASEGT. The CDR3 covers 14 residues. Trimming stripped 2 bases from V and 2 bases from J, with 10 bases between. CDR3 in amino acids: CASSEQATTYEQYF. CDR3 nucleotide sequence: TGTGCCAGCAGTGAACAGGCTACAACCTACGAGCAGTACTTC.

This clone has only one observation. The V call is TRBV29-1, the J call TRBJ2-3; TRBD1 aligns across 9 bases. Germline CDR1 SQVTM, CDR2 ANQGSEA. The J segment lost 4 bases and the V segment lost 7 bases, leaving 9 bases of the junction unmatched. The CDR3 is 14 amino acids. CDR3 DNA sequence: TGCAGCGCAATTGGACAGGGGCAAGCAGATACGCAGTATTTT. It codes for CSAIGQGQADTQYF.

The chain has TRBV6-1 and TRBJ2-2; no definite D call. Germline V gives CDR1 MNHNS, CDR2 SASEGT. There are 14 residues in the CDR3. The V gene lost 1 base and the J gene lost 2 bases, with 5 bases spanning the gap. The CDR3 sequence is CASSEGRNTGELFF. CDR3 nucleotides: TGTGCCAGCAGTGAAGGCAGAAACACCGGGGAGCTGTTTTTT.

The rearrangement links TRBV9 to TRBJ2-5, with TRBD2 matching over 13 bases. The CDR3 loop spans 17 amino acids. CDR1 SGDLS and CDR2 YYNGEE come from the germline V gene. J gave up 2 bases and V 0 bases, and 4 bases lay outside the gene matches. The CDR3 loop is CASSVGLAGGGQETQYF. CDR3 nucleotide sequence: TGTGCCAGCAGCGTAGGACTAGCGGGGGGAGGACAAGAGACCCAGTACTTC. Supplemented by reference TRBV9 and TRBJ2-5, the full variable domain reads DSGVTQTPKHLITATGQRVTLRCSPRSGDLSVYWYQQSLDQGLQFLIQYYNGEERAKGNILERFSAQQFPDLHSELNLSSLELGDSALYFCASSVGLAGGGQETQYFGPGTRLLVL.

V is TRBV5-4 and J is TRBJ1-2, with D unresolved. V gave up 2 bases and J gave up 2 bases, with 4 bases separating them. The germline CDR1 and CDR2 sequences are SGHNT and YYREEE (reference sequence). The CDR3 loop spans 12 amino acids. The chain's CDR3 is CASSFQNYGYTF. The CDR3 bases are TGTGCCAGCAGCTTCCAAAACTATGGCTACACCTTC. Full variable domain (outside the CDR3, taken from reference TRBV5-4 and TRBJ1-2): ETGVTQSPTHLIKTRGQQVTLRCSSQSGHNTVSWYQQALGQGPQFIFQYYREEENGRGNFPPRFSGLQFPNYSSELNVNALELDDSALYLCASSFQNYGYTFGSGTRLTVV.

By share of the sample, this clone is medium-sized. The chain couples TRBV4-1 to TRBJ2-7; maybe TRBD2 (5 bases). Germline-derived CDR1 and CDR2 are MGHRA and YSYEKL. V was cut by 3 bases and J by 9 bases, with 15 bases left in between. The CDR3 runs 13 residues. As DNA, the CDR3 is TGCGCCAGCAGCCAGGCAGGCACCGCGGGGCAGTACTTC. Its protein product is CASSQAGTAGQYF.

The chain uses TRBV7-3 and TRBJ1-1; D gene unclear. Trimming cost V 1 base and J 4 bases, with 7 bases left between them. CDR1 is SGHTA and CDR2 is FQGTGA in the germline V gene. This CDR3 is 13 amino acids long. The CDR3 reads CASSLNVGTEAFF. The CDR3 nucleotides read TGTGCCAGCAGCTTAAACGTGGGCACTGAAGCTTTCTTT.

This sequence joins TRBV10-3 and TRBJ1-6, with D unresolved. The CDR3 sequence is 16 residues long. Per the germline V gene, CDR1 is ENHRY and CDR2 is SYGVKD. V gave up 3 bases and J gave up 4 bases, with 13 bases separating them. The CDR3 region is CAISDGVGRYNSPLHF. The CDR3 coding sequence is TGTGCCATCAGTGATGGGGTCGGGAGGTATAATTCACCCCTCCACTTT.

V and J are TRBV18 and TRBJ2-7; TRBD1 is a possible D gene (6 bases). CDR1 and CDR2 (germline): KGHSH, LQKENI. Trimming pared 3 bases from V and 3 bases from J, leaving 15 bases between. The CDR3 covers 15 residues. CDR3 DNA sequence: TGTGCCAGCTCACCTTTCGGGACACCTGACTACGAGCAGTACTTC. Translation: CASSPFGTPDYEQYF.

The rearrangement links TRBV7-2 to TRBJ1-5; D remains ambiguous. In germline, CDR1 is SGHTA, CDR2 FQGNSA. The V end lost 0 bases, the J end lost 2 bases, and 11 bases lay between the germline ends. This CDR3 spans 16 amino acids. CDR3 amino acids: CASSLAEGWGNQPQHF. CDR3 nucleotides: TGTGCCAGCAGCTTAGCGGAGGGTTGGGGCAATCAGCCCCAGCATTTT. Based on the CDR3 plus reference TRBV7-2 and TRBJ1-5, the full variable domain is GAGVSQSPSNKVTEKGKDVELRCDPISGHTALYWYRQSLGQGLEFLIYFQGNSAPDKSGLPSDRFSAERTGGSVSTLTIQRTQQEDSAVYLCASSLAEGWGNQPQHFGDGTRLSIL.

The V and J genes are TRBV5-1 and TRBJ1-2, with 9 bases matching TRBD1. This CDR3 has 12 amino acids. Per germline, CDR1 SGHRS and CDR2 YFSETQ. The J segment lost 14 bases and the V segment lost 3 bases, leaving 8 bases of the junction unmatched. CDR3 sequence reads: CASSSSGTGFTF. DNA for the CDR3: TGCGCCAGCAGCTCCTCCGGGACAGGGTTTACCTTC.

In this sample, this clone turned up a few times. The gene calls are TRBV7-2 and TRBJ2-1; the D gene is possibly TRBD2 (7 bases). Germline CDR1 is SGHTA and CDR2 is FQGNSA. Trimming left V 5 bases short and J 13 bases short, with 21 bases between. The CDR3 loop spans 14 amino acids. The CDR3 DNA follows: TGTGCCAGCAGCCCGAGTGGGGGGGCCAAAGGACAGTTCTTC. The encoded protein is CASSPSGGAKGQFF. Based on the CDR3 plus reference TRBV7-2 and TRBJ2-1, the full variable domain is GAGVSQSPSNKVTEKGKDVELRCDPISGHTALYWYRQSLGQGLEFLIYFQGNSAPDKSGLPSDRFSAERTGGSVSTLTIQRTQQEDSAVYLCASSPSGGAKGQFFGPGTRLTVL.

V is TRBV28 and J is TRBJ1-3; unclear D gene. Germline V gene sequence: CDR1 MDHEN, CDR2 SYDVKM. V was trimmed by 3 bases and J by 0 bases, leaving 9 bases between them. This CDR3 has 15 residues. The CDR3 nucleotides read TGTGCCAGCAGTTTGACCGTACACTCTGGAAACACCATATATTTT. It specifies CASSLTVHSGNTIYF.

The chain combines TRBV10-3 with TRBJ1-2; D is ambiguous. The CDR3 spans 14 residues. CDR1 is ENHRY, CDR2 SYGVKD, per germline. V was shortened by 2 bases and J by 2 bases, with 9 bases between the two germline ends. CDR3 coding DNA: TGTGCCATCAGTGAGAAAGGTACAAACTATGGCTACACCTTC. Encoded protein: CAISEKGTNYGYTF.

V gene TRBV4-1 combines with J gene TRBJ1-4; 8 nucleotides align to TRBD1. There are 16 residues in the CDR3. The germline V gene encodes CDR1 MGHRA and CDR2 YSYEKL. With V trimmed by 1 base and J by 4 bases, 5 bases remained unmatched. The CDR3 here is CASSQVRTGLNEKLFF. CDR3 bases: TGCGCCAGCAGCCAAGTAAGGACAGGGCTTAATGAAAAACTGTTTTTT.

The V and J genes are TRBV11-2 and TRBJ2-5; D is uncertain. This CDR3 is built from 13 residues. Germline CDR1 and CDR2: SGHAT and FQNNGV. V gave up 0 bases and J gave up 7 bases, with 9 bases separating them. The CDR3 is CASSLEALRTQYF. CDR3 in DNA: TGTGCCAGCAGCTTAGAGGCCTTGCGGACCCAGTACTTC.

The V call is TRBV7-2, the J call TRBJ2-7; D not certain. This CDR3 is built from 14 residues. V shed 1 base and J shed 0 bases, with 7 bases lying between them. Germline V CDR1 and CDR2: SGHTA, FQGNSA. The CDR3 DNA follows: TGTGCCAGCAGCTTAGGGGTTTTCTCCTACGAGCAGTACTTC. Translation: CASSLGVFSYEQYF.

The chain joins TRBV4-3 to TRBJ1-2; TRBD1 is a possible D gene (5 bases). The germline CDR1 and CDR2 sequences are LGHNA and YSLEER. Trimming took off 0 bases at V and 8 bases at J, with 22 bases between the two ends. The CDR3 has 17 residues. CDR3 DNA: TGCGCCAGCAGCCAAGATGTATTAGTGACAGCTAGTAGCGGCTACACCTTC. This gives the protein CASSQDVLVTASSGYTF.